This T cell receptor beta chain was captured by sequencing in a study of blood T cell repertoires in COVID-19 (dated by TCRdb to 2020 to 2021). About the study as a whole: Samples from collaborators originated in the United States, Italy and Spain and spanned both the acute and convalescent phases of COVID-19. The prospective study material was composed of cDNA or gDNA derived from T cells, B-cell-depleted T cells, or PBMCs. Deeply sampled blood TCRbeta repertoires from subjects exposed to, actively infected with, or recovered from COVID-19 were included in the dataset. The repertoires were released in a freely available public database meant as a resource for research on the immune response to SARS-CoV-2. Samples were obtained from the ongoing ImmuneRACE study (first 160 participants) and from some 1,300 subjects provided by 6 global collaborators. The sample metadata nearly always contained a de-identified subject ID, COVID-19 status, age in years and sex. Where available, HLA class I and class II types were taken from metadata supplied by the sample provider and were not determined by assay-based typing.

This clone has only a few counts. It has no known antigen specificity. The junction departs from the called germline gene at one end, perhaps through a read error. The immunoSEQ Assay, a bias-controlled multiplex PCR, was used to amplify TCRbeta CDR3 regions from genomic DNA. The study's processing was this. Within the assay, amplification of reference gene primers was used to estimate how many nucleated cells each sample contained. To quantify the absolute abundance of each unique TCRbeta CDR3 rearrangement, sequence reads were collapsed and filtered. Productive Simpson clonality was computed per sample as the square root of Simpson's diversity index over productive rearrangements. In its TCRdb copy, this immuneACCESS table keeps in-frame sequences only and misses some clones. Where compared with another copy, unresolved V genes explain less than half of these, and the others have no known cause. For V, J and clone size, that table is used; D and trimming come from the DNA. The sample table lists roughly 260,000 clones, 80% to 90% of them with a count of one. 2.6% of the sample goes to the ten largest clones.

As encoded in the germline V gene (reference sequence), CDR1 is SSHAT while CDR2 is FNYEAQ. The CDR3 runs 15 residues from the cysteine to the phenylalanine. The DNA shown is the 45-base CDR3, in frame from base 1. Participants in the prospective study were enrolled through a virtual design, were aged about 18 to 90 years, and lived in 24 United States geographic areas. To assign participants to cohorts, the prospective study relied on clinical history that participants themselves reported in a screening survey and a study questionnaire. Mobile phlebotomists in the prospective study collected whole blood, serum and a nasopharyngeal or oropharyngeal swab from every participant. Participants in the prospective study had the option to provide additional blood draws and questionnaires over an approximately 2-month period. Before DNA extraction, blood samples from the prospective study were shipped at room temperature or frozen.

On the study overall, not on this receptor specifically: Clinical and demographic metadata were provided uncurated, with the amount varying by source and participant.

Recombination joined TRBV7-7 with TRBJ2-2, with 9 junctional bases fitting TRBD2. The origin of this receptor is a woman aged 30 to 39 with acute COVID-19. The sequenced material came from PBMCs or T cells enriched from blood (not recorded which). The nucleotides read TGTGCTAGCAGACCATCTAGCGGGGACACCGGGGAGCTGTTTTTT. Its translation is CASRPSSGDTGELFF.